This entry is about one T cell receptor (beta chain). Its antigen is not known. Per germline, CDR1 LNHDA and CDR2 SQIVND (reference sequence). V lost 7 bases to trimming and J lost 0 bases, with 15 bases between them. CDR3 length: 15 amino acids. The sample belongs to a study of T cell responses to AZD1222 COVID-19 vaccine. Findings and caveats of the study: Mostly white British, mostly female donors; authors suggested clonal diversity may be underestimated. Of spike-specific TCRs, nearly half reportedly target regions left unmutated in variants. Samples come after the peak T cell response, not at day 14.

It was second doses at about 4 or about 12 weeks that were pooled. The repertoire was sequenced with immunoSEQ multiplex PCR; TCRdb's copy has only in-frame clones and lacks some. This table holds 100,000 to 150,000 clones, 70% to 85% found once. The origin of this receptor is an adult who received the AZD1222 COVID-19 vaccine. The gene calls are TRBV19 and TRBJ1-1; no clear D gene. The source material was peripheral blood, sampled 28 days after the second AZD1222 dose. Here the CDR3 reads CASTKGIGMNTEAFF. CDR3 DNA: TGTGCCAGTACCAAGGGAATAGGCATGAACACTGAAGCTTTCTTT.